This T cell receptor (beta chain) is from a study of response to subunit inactivated influenza vaccine. Comment on this clonotype: Its antigen remains unknown.

Study results and caveats: Each seasonal influenza vaccination, the authors suggested, recruits few new T cells.

V lost 1 base, J lost 4 bases, and 0 bases stayed unmatched. The germline CDR1 and CDR2 sequences are SQVTM and ANQGSEA. The CDR3 runs to 13 residues. TCRdb analysed the RT-PCR reads with MiXCR anew, one entry per CDR3 protein. This table holds 500,000 to 650,000 distinct CDR3 sequences, roughly 8.2% found once. Specimen: PBMCs from blood, collected about 24 months after vaccination. This sequence was found in a man between 45 and 75 years old who received an inactivated influenza vaccine. This chain links TRBV29-1 with TRBJ2-1, with 8 positions matching TRBD2. CDR3 region: CSVEAGGYNEQFF. The CDR3, as DNA: TGCAGCGTTGAAGCGGGGGGGTACAATGAGCAGTTCTTC.